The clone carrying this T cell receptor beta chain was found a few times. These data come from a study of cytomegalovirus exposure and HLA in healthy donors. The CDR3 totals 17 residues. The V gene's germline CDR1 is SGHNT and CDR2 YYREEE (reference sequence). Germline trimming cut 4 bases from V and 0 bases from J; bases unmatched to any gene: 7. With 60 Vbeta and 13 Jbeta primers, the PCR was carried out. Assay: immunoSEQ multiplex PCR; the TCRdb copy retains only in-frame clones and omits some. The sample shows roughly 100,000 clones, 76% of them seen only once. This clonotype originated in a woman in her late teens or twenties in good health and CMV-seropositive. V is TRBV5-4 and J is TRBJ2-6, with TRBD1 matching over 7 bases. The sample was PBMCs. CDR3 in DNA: TGTGCCAGCAGCCCTGAAAGACAGGGCTCTGGGGCCAACGTCCTGACTTTC. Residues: CASSPERQGSGANVLTF. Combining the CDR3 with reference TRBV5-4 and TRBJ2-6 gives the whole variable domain ETGVTQSPTHLIKTRGQQVTLRCSSQSGHNTVSWYQQALGQGPQFIFQYYREEENGRGNFPPRFSGLQFPNYSSELNVNALELDDSALYLCASSPERQGSGANVLTFGAGSRLTVL.